Listed here are 6 T cell receptor beta chains from one sample, sequenced in a study of shared clonotypes between healthy human individuals. Produced via immunoSEQ multiplex PCR; TCRdb's table is partial and in-frame only. Among approximately 710,000 clones, 90% were seen once, and the ten largest hold 34%. What was sequenced was memory CD8+ T cells from PBMCs. Subset: CD45RO+ cells pooled with CCR7-negative TemRA cells. The receptors were sampled from a man aged 18 to 30 in good health. Some clones in this sample may be carry-over from other donors' samples.

The chain links TRBV27 to TRBJ2-7, with 8 bases lining up with TRBD1. This CDR3 spans 11 amino acids. V gave up 8 bases and J gave up 7 bases; unmatched junction bases: 4. Germline V gene data show CDR1 as MNHEY and CDR2 as SMNVEV (reference sequence). The chain's CDR3 is CASQTGGEQYF. CDR3 nucleotides: TGTGCCAGCCAAACAGGGGGGGAGCAGTACTTC.

J is TRBJ2-5 and V is TRBV5-6; 9 bases agree with TRBD2. This CDR3 region has 18 residues. Germline-derived CDR1 and CDR2 are SGHDT and YYEEEE. With V trimmed by 0 bases and J by 3 bases, 12 bases remained unmatched. The CDR3 region is CASSLEGLIAGEKETQYF. The DNA for the CDR3 is TGTGCCAGCAGCTTGGAAGGATTGATAGCGGGAGAAAAAGAGACCCAGTACTTC.

The chain uses TRBV29-1 and TRBJ1-1; no clear D. The CDR3 runs 12 residues. The V and J ends lost 3 bases and 1 base respectively, with 6 bases between them. CDR1 and CDR2 (germline): SQVTM, ANQGSEA. In DNA, the CDR3 is TGCAGCGTTGACCCAAAGAACACTGAAGCTTTCTTT. Translation: CSVDPKNTEAFF.

The CDR3 DNA sequence: TGTGCCAGCAGCGGGGACAGATCGGGAACTAATGAAAAACTGTTTTTT. It yields the protein CASSGDRSGTNEKLFF. The chain combines TRBV7-6 with TRBJ1-4; 7 bases align to TRBD1. The germline V gene encodes CDR1 SGHVS and CDR2 FNYEAQ. The CDR3 is 16 amino acids. V lost 5 bases to trimming and J lost 1 base; unmatched junction nucleotides: 7.

The chain links TRBV6-1 to TRBJ1-5, with 7 positions matching TRBD1. The CDR3 length is 13 residues. CDR1 is MNHNS and CDR2 is SASEGT in the germline V gene. Trimming at V came to 4 bases and at J to 6 bases, leaving 3 bases not matched to a gene. CDR3 residues: CASSGRGGQPQHF. Written as DNA, the CDR3 is TGTGCCAGCAGTGGCAGGGGGGGTCAGCCCCAGCATTTT.

The chain couples TRBV7-6 to TRBJ2-1; possibly TRBD1 or TRBD2 for D (5 bases each). The V gene lost 3 bases and the J gene lost 10 bases, with 10 bases spanning the gap. Germline V gene lookup returns CDR1 SGHVS and CDR2 FNYEAQ. CDR3 size: 12 residues. The CDR3 spells CASSFGAGEQFF. The DNA for the CDR3 is TGTGCCAGCAGCTTCGGGGCCGGAGAGCAGTTCTTC.